These T cell receptor beta chains were read from a single sample in a study of neurological immune-mediated disorders. TCRdb reanalysed the 5' RACE reads using MiXCR and keeps one entry per CDR3 protein. The sample lists approximately 48,000 distinct CDR3 sequences; about an eighth were seen once. Sample: PBMCs. Receptor source: a male donor with HTLV-1-associated myelopathy (HAM/TSP). The CDR3 runs from the conserved cysteine through the conserved F or W. A D gene is named only where the DNA matches it firmly. Only part of the rows carry a size: once, few, many, or a class if the clone is expanded.

d_gene	abundance	v_gene	j_gene	CDR3aa	CDR3nt
-	many	TRBV7-9	TRBJ1-1	CASLSAGNTEAFF	TGTGCCAGCCTCAGTGCGGGGAACACTGAAGCTTTCTTT
-	-	TRBV29-1	TRBJ2-2	CSFGDDEGLTGELFF	TGCAGCTTTGGGGACGATGAGGGGCTCACCGGGGAGCTGTTTTTT
TRBD1	many	TRBV12-3/TRBV12-4	TRBJ1-6	CASSLSGQGGNSPLHF	TGTGCCAGCAGTTTATCCGGACAGGGGGGGAATTCACCCCTCCACTTT
-	many	TRBV4-3	TRBJ2-4	CASSLVTGAKNIQYF	TGCGCCAGCAGCCTGGTAACAGGGGCCAAAAACATTCAGTACTTC
TRBD2	-	TRBV7-2	TRBJ2-7	CASSPVLAEYEQYF	TGTGCCAGCAGCCCAGTACTAGCGGAATACGAGCAGTACTTC
TRBD2	many	TRBV12-3/TRBV12-4	TRBJ2-3	CASSFRGGPDTQYF	TGTGCCAGCAGTTTCCGGGGGGGCCCAGATACGCAGTATTTT
-	once	TRBV12-3/TRBV12-4	TRBJ2-5	CASSPMAGETQYF	TGTGCCAGCAGTCCCATGGCGGGGGAGACCCAGTACTTC
TRBD2	many	TRBV5-6	TRBJ2-5	CASSWGGETQYF	TGTGCCAGCAGTTGGGGGGGTGAGACCCAGTACTTC
-	many	TRBV20-1	TRBJ2-7	CSARVGYEQYF	TGCAGTGCTAGAGTTGGGTACGAGCAGTACTTC
TRBD1	many	TRBV24-1	TRBJ2-2	CATSDPMGQANTGELFF	TGTGCCACCAGTGATCCTATGGGACAGGCGAACACCGGGGAGCTGTTTTTT
TRBD2	many	TRBV5-1	TRBJ2-5	CASSPGSGGALETQYF	TGCGCCAGCAGCCCTGGGAGCGGGGGGGCCCTAGAGACCCAGTACTTC
TRBD1	-	TRBV7-8	TRBJ2-5	CASSNDKSRDRLSETQYF	TGTGCCAGCAGCAACGATAAGAGTCGGGACAGGTTATCAGAGACCCAGTACTTC
-	many	TRBV20-1	TRBJ1-5	CSARETGSNQPQHF	TGCAGTGCTAGGGAGACAGGCAGCAATCAGCCCCAGCATTTT
-	many	TRBV5-1	TRBJ2-1	CASSLEGTRGNEQFF	TGCGCCAGCAGCTTGGAGGGGACCAGGGGCAATGAGCAGTTCTTC
-	many	TRBV20-1	TRBJ2-7	CSARDSWLRGFEQYF	TGCAGTGCTAGAGATAGTTGGCTGAGGGGGTTCGAGCAGTACTTC
-	many	TRBV12-3/TRBV12-4	TRBJ1-5	CASRPTGIRNQPQHF	TGTGCCAGCAGACCCACAGGGATACGCAATCAGCCCCAGCATTTT
TRBD1	many	TRBV4-3	TRBJ1-3	CASSQGLTGEGDTIYF	TGCGCCAGCAGCCAGGGACTTACAGGGGAAGGAGACACCATATATTTT
-	many	TRBV20-1	TRBJ1-5	CSAREDPSNQPQHF	TGCAGTGCTAGAGAGGACCCGAGCAATCAGCCCCAGCATTTT
TRBD1	many	TRBV7-2	TRBJ1-5	CASSSDRGPQPQHF	TGTGCCAGCAGTTCGGACAGGGGGCCTCAGCCCCAGCATTTT
-	-	TRBV7-2	TRBJ1-2	CASSFGTKNYGYTF	TGTGCCAGCAGCTTCGGGACAAAAAACTATGGCTACACCTTC
-	many	TRBV5-1	TRBJ1-1	CASSLRGGQGNTEAFF	TGCGCCAGCAGCTTGCGAGGGGGTCAGGGGAACACTGAAGCTTTCTTT
TRBD1	many	TRBV7-9	TRBJ2-7	CASSPRDRDYEQYF	TGTGCCAGCAGCCCCCGGGACAGGGACTACGAGCAGTACTTC
-	many	TRBV13	TRBJ1-6	CASRTGGHYNSPLHF	TGTGCCAGCAGAACCGGGGGGCATTATAATTCACCCCTCCACTTT
-	many	TRBV6-1	TRBJ1-3	CASSAKGLTSGNTIYF	TGTGCCAGCAGTGCTAAGGGACTCACCTCTGGAAACACCATATATTTT
TRBD2	many	TRBV20-1	TRBJ2-3	CSAKGQRGATDTQYF	TGCAGTGCTAAAGGACAGCGGGGGGCCACAGATACGCAGTATTTT
-	many	TRBV27	TRBJ1-2	CASSLNSDYIYGYTF	TGTGCCAGCAGTTTAAACAGCGACTATATCTATGGCTACACCTTC
TRBD1	many	TRBV20-1	TRBJ2-7	CSARDFGTGASYEQYF	TGCAGTGCTAGAGATTTTGGGACAGGCGCCTCCTACGAGCAGTACTTC
-	-	TRBV5-1	TRBJ2-7	CASSLAVGLSYEQYF	TGCGCCAGCAGCTTGGCCGTGGGCCTCTCCTACGAGCAGTACTTC
TRBD1	once	TRBV28	TRBJ1-5	CVSRSGRGPDQPQHF	TGTGTCAGCAGAAGCGGCAGGGGGCCTGATCAGCCCCAGCATTTT
-	many	TRBV7-2	TRBJ1-4	CASSLFGGATNEKLFF	TGTGCCAGCAGCTTATTTGGGGGGGCAACTAATGAAAAACTGTTTTTT